The T cell receptor beta chain described here comes from a study of HIV-infected patients and healthy controls. Points from the study as a whole: With just sixteen HIV-infected individuals processed, the findings' generality was considered strongly limited.

This clonotype counts as medium-sized. What it binds is not known. Whole blood was used without fractionation, so all unsorted peripheral T cells were included. CDR3 length: 14 residues. The V end was cut by 2 bases, the J end by 0 bases, with 8 bases between. In germline, CDR1 is MNHNY, CDR2 SVGAGI (reference sequence). About 540 ng RNA was reverse transcribed with alpha and beta constant-region primers. Alpha and beta chain libraries were made separately by chain-specific third strand synthesis with multiplexing indices. The library had 12-nucleotide molecular identifiers formed by two random hexamers joined together. One entry per CDR3 protein, called by TCRdb with MiXCR from the 5' RACE reads. The repertoire includes 9,500 to 15,000 distinct CDR3 sequences, approximately 9.1% of them detected once, and about a quarter sits in the top ten.

The V gene is TRBV6-6, the J gene TRBJ2-7; TRBD2 might be the D (5 bases). The sequence was obtained from an adult with HIV infection. The donor label of this sample is uncertain. The starting material was blood, obtained before antiretroviral therapy. The CDR3 here is CASSYRDYSYEQYF. CDR3 DNA: TGTGCCAGCAGTTACCGCGACTACTCCTACGAGCAGTACTTC.